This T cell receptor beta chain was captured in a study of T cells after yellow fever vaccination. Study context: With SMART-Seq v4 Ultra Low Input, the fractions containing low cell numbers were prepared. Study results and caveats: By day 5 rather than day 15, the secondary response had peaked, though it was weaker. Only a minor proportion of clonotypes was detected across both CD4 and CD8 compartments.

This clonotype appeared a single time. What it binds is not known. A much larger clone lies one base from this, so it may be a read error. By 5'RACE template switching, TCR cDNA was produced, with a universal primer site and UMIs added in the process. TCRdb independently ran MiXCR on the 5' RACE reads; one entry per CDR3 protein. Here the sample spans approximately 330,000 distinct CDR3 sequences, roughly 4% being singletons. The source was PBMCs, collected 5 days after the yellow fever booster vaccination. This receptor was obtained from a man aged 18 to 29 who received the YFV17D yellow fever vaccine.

For the CDR3, the DNA is TGTGCCAGCAGCTTAGCGAGCGGACCTTACTATGAGCAGTTCTTC. Protein sequence: CASSLASGPYYEQFF. The genes are TRBV7-9 and TRBJ2-1; D possibly corresponds to TRBD2 (5 bases). CDR3 length equals 15 residues. The ends were cut back, 0 bases at V and 8 bases at J, with 14 bases in the middle. Germline CDR1 and CDR2: SEHNR and FQNEAQ (reference sequence).